The source of this T cell receptor beta chain is a study of cytomegalovirus exposure and HLA in healthy donors. About this clone itself: The antigen is unknown.

Vbeta (60) and Jbeta (13) primers were used in the PCR. The table came from immunoSEQ multiplex PCR; TCRdb's copy has only in-frame clones and leaves some out. The data contain approximately 70,000 clones, approximately 70% of them singletons. Findings and caveats of the study: High sensitivity and specificity were reportedly achieved when the classifier diagnosed cytomegalovirus status. One later analysis reportedly identified an Asian-associated ancestry cluster that showed fewer N-insertions than the roughly 670-donor mean. The likely origin of a cluster of highly shared sequence variants was a sequencing artifact.

The sequenced sample was PBMCs. The receptor was isolated from a male donor in good health and CMV-seropositive.

The CDR3 protein is CASSQGHGGSYEQYF. The CDR3 DNA reads TGCGCCAGCAGCCAGGGACATGGGGGATCCTACGAGCAGTACTTC. The genes are TRBV4-1 and TRBJ2-7; perhaps TRBD1 as D (6 bases). The CDR3 length is 15 residues. The germline gives CDR1 MGHRA, CDR2 YSYEKL. Trimming pared 3 bases from V and 1 base from J, leaving 13 bases between.